The TCR beta chain under discussion was sequenced for a study of shared clonotypes between healthy human individuals. The protocol was immunoSEQ multiplex PCR, while the TCRdb copy is restricted to in-frame clones and leaves out a portion. Among a few million clones, just over 90% were seen once, and the ten largest hold more than 1.5%. Naive CD8 cells, CD45RO-negative and positively selected for CCR7, excluded terminally differentiated effector memory CD45RA+ cells. This sequence originates from a man between 18 and 35 years old in good health. Some clones in this sample may be carry-over from other donors' samples. The specimen sequenced was naive CD8+ T cells from PBMCs.

CDR3 protein: CASSDPLGELFF. The DNA of the CDR3 is TGTGCCAGCAGTGACCCCCTCGGGGAGCTGTTTTTT. The genes are TRBV6-4 and TRBJ2-2; D ambiguous. In germline, CDR1 is MRHNA, CDR2 SNTAGT. CDR3 length: 12 amino acids. Trimming stripped 2 bases from V and 7 bases from J, with 5 bases between.